A single sample is the source of the 23 T cell receptor beta chains below, sequenced in a study of shared T cell receptors in the human thymus. Sequencing used immunoSEQ multiplex PCR; TCRdb keeps in-frame clones, though not all of them. Of some 700,000 clones in the sample, 70% to 90% are singletons; the top ten hold under 0.012%. The same specimen was also included in a second study, on human thymus T cells.

The sample comprised thymocytes. The receptors originated from a girl younger than two with a congenital heart defect.

This sequence joins TRBV27 and TRBJ1-2; 11 nucleotides align to TRBD1. The length of the CDR3 is 14 residues. The germline V gene has CDR1 MNHEY and CDR2 SMNVEV (reference sequence). J lost 8 bases, V lost 1 base, and 3 bases had no gene match. The CDR3 DNA is TGTGCCAGCAGTTTATGGGACAGGGGGTGGGGCTACACCTTC. This translates into CASSLWDRGWGYTF.

The chain is built from TRBV14 and TRBJ2-1; D might be TRBD1 (6 bases). Trimming stripped 0 bases from V and 1 base from J, with 16 bases between. The CDR3 runs 18 residues. The germline CDR1 and CDR2 sequences are SGHDN and FVKESK. Here the CDR3 reads CASSQDATGTMSYNEQFF. The CDR3 DNA follows: TGTGCCAGCAGCCAAGATGCAACCGGGACAATGTCCTACAATGAGCAGTTCTTC.

Of note for this clone: Different DNA sequences within this sample yield the same CDR3. The CDR3 sequence: CASSIGGMNTEAFF. Here the CDR3 DNA reads TGTGCCAGTAGTATCGGCGGGATGAACACTGAAGCTTTCTTT. The chain couples TRBV19 to TRBJ1-1; D is undetermined. Germline V lookup: CDR1 LNHDA, CDR2 SQIVND (reference sequence). Trimming took off 3 bases at V and 0 bases at J, with 8 bases between the two ends. This CDR3 contains 14 residues. Full variable domain (outside the CDR3, taken from reference TRBV19 and TRBJ1-1): DGGITQSPKYLFRKEGQNVTLSCEQNLNHDAMYWYRQDPGQGLRLIYYSQIVNDFQKGDIAEGYSVSREKKESFPLTVTSAQKNPTAFYLCASSIGGMNTEAFFGQGTRLTVV.

This chain uses TRBV4-1 with TRBJ2-7; 7 nucleotides line up with TRBD1. V lost 1 base and J lost 3; bases outside the gene matches: 9. Germline loops: CDR1 MGHRA, CDR2 YSYEKL. The CDR3 contains 16 residues. Here the CDR3 reads CASSQAGDRANYEQYF. The DNA for the CDR3 is TGCGCCAGCAGCCAAGCTGGGGACAGAGCGAACTACGAGCAGTACTTC.

This clone was observed a few times. The rearrangement links TRBV25-1 to TRBJ2-1; TRBD2 agrees at 12 bases. In germline, CDR1 is MGHDK, CDR2 SYGVNS. This CDR3 spans 17 amino acids. J was trimmed by 2 bases and V by 4 bases; bases with no gene match: 6. The chain's CDR3 is CASSGPLAGGPYNEQFF. In nucleotides, the CDR3 is TGTGCCAGCAGTGGCCCTCTAGCGGGGGGGCCCTACAATGAGCAGTTCTTC.

This clone has only one observation. This chain connects TRBV4-1 to TRBJ1-3; 7 bases match TRBD1. The junction had 12 bases not matched to a gene; V was cut back by 0 bases and J by 1 base. Germline V gene sequence: CDR1 MGHRA, CDR2 YSYEKL. CDR3 length equals 19 residues. CDR3 in amino acids: CASSQEADRPHLSGNTIYF. The DNA of the CDR3 is TGCGCCAGCAGCCAAGAGGCGGACAGGCCTCATCTATCTGGAAACACCATATATTTT.

The chain joins TRBV5-1 to TRBJ2-5; D perhaps matches TRBD2 (5 bases). The CDR3 extends over 13 amino acids. The germline gives CDR1 SGHRS, CDR2 YFSETQ. V lost 1 base and J 11 bases, leaving 15 bases between the germline ends. The CDR3 here is CASSLRPDGEQYF. CDR3 nucleotide sequence: TGCGCCAGCAGCTTGCGCCCAGATGGGGAGCAGTACTTC.

This clone was counted between two and nine times. The V and J genes are TRBV14 and TRBJ2-7; D remains ambiguous. V was cut by 1 base and J by 6 bases, with 16 bases left in between. The CDR3 runs to 15 residues. The V gene's germline CDR1 is SGHDN and CDR2 FVKESK. The CDR3: CASSQARTGSREQYF. CDR3 DNA sequence: TGTGCCAGCAGCCAAGCCCGCACGGGTTCGCGCGAGCAGTACTTC.

The gene calls are TRBV5-1 and TRBJ2-7; weak D call: TRBD2 (7 bases). This CDR3 comprises 14 residues. V was clipped by 7 bases and J by 6 bases, with 20 bases between them. Germline CDR1 reads SGHRS; CDR2 reads YFSETQ. CDR3 sequence: CASGPGGPSGEQYF. The CDR3 DNA follows: TGCGCCAGCGGGCCGGGGGGCCCTTCAGGCGAGCAGTACTTC.

The genes are TRBV10-3 and TRBJ1-2; tentative D call: TRBD1 (6 bases). V was cut by 8 bases and J by 6 bases, with 22 bases left in between. The CDR3 extends over 15 amino acids. Germline V gives CDR1 ENHRY, CDR2 SYGVKD. The CDR3 DNA sequence: TGTGCCATCTCGTTCCTGGGGGCGACCGACAATGGCTACACCTTC. Translated: CAISFLGATDNGYTF.

Here the CDR3 reads CASSLFPGGYEQYF. The CDR3 DNA sequence: TGCGCCAGCAGCTTGTTTCCAGGGGGCTACGAGCAGTACTTC. The chain uses TRBV5-1 and TRBJ2-7; 7 bases align to TRBD1. With V trimmed by 1 base and J by 3 bases, 4 bases remained unmatched. The CDR3 length is 14 residues. Germline values: CDR1 SGHRS, CDR2 YFSETQ.

The V gene is TRBV7-9, the J gene TRBJ2-7, with D perhaps TRBD1 (5 bases). CDR3 size: 12 residues. The V gene lost 2 bases and the J gene lost 6 bases, with 8 bases spanning the gap. Germline V gene sequence: CDR1 SEHNR, CDR2 FQNEAQ (reference sequence). For the CDR3, the DNA is TGTGCCAGCAGCTTACTTACAGGCGAGCAGTACTTC. It is translated as CASSLLTGEQYF.

The genes are TRBV5-4 and TRBJ1-1; D ambiguous. CDR1 is SGHNT, CDR2 YYREEE, per germline (reference sequence). The CDR3 is made up of 13 amino acids. The V gene lost 0 bases and the J gene lost 5 bases, with 8 bases spanning the gap. The DNA of the CDR3 is TGTGCCAGCAGCTTGGTGGAGGGAACTGAAGCTTTCTTT. Amino acids: CASSLVEGTEAFF.

The V and J genes are TRBV5-6 and TRBJ2-7; D possibly corresponds to TRBD1 (6 bases). V was trimmed by 4 bases and J by 3 bases, leaving 14 bases between them. This CDR3 is built from 14 residues. CDR1 is SGHDT, CDR2 YYEEEE, per germline. The CDR3 coding sequence is TGTGCCAGCAGCCCGAGCAGGGGAAACTACGAGCAGTACTTC. As protein: CASSPSRGNYEQYF.

V usage is TRBV18 and J usage is TRBJ2-7; 10 bases align to TRBD1. Germline V lookup: CDR1 KGHSH, CDR2 LQKENI. Germline trimming cut 4 bases from V and 2 bases from J; bases unmatched to any gene: 5. The CDR3 loop spans 15 amino acids. CDR3 nucleotides: TGTGCCAGCTCACACCGGGACAGGGGTGCCTACGAGCAGTACTTC. Translated: CASSHRDRGAYEQYF.

The chain is built from TRBV6-1 and TRBJ1-2, with 7 bases matching TRBD1. The CDR3 loop spans 12 amino acids. Germline V gene sequence: CDR1 MNHNS, CDR2 SASEGT. J gave up 5 bases and V 8 bases, and 5 bases lay outside the gene matches. This CDR3 reads CASPGTEYGYTF. CDR3 nucleotide sequence: TGTGCCAGCCCCGGGACAGAGTATGGCTACACCTTC.

The genes are TRBV27 and TRBJ1-1; D unclear. V lost 5 bases and J 4 bases, leaving 14 bases between the germline ends. The CDR3 covers 14 residues. Looked up from germline, CDR1 is MNHEY and CDR2 is SMNVEV (reference sequence). The CDR3 loop is CASSLEGGITEAFF. CDR3 DNA: TGTGCCAGCAGTCTAGAGGGAGGAATCACTGAAGCTTTCTTT.

V usage is TRBV5-1 and J usage is TRBJ1-2, with 8 bases aligning to TRBD1. In germline, CDR1 is SGHRS, CDR2 YFSETQ. V shed 3 bases, J shed 6 bases, and the junction held 13 bases outside the gene matches. The CDR3 consists of 16 residues. The CDR3 nucleotides are TGCGCCAGCAGCTCAAAAGGGACAGGCCAGAAAGATGGCTACACCTTC. As protein: CASSSKGTGQKDGYTF.

This clone came up a few times. The chain recombines TRBV4-1 with TRBJ2-1, with D possibly being TRBD2 (6 bases). The V and J ends lost 5 bases and 7 bases respectively, with 15 bases between them. The CDR3 spans 14 residues. Germline CDR1 reads MGHRA; CDR2 reads YSYEKL. CDR3 sequence: CASSVGLLENEQFF. For the CDR3, the DNA is TGCGCCAGCAGCGTAGGACTATTGGAGAATGAGCAGTTCTTC.

The rearrangement links TRBV7-6 to TRBJ1-3; tentative D call: TRBD1 (6 bases). The CDR3 length is 16 residues. Trimming stripped 5 bases from V and 2 bases from J, with 16 bases between. CDR1 is SGHVS and CDR2 is FNYEAQ in the germline V gene. CDR3 in amino acids: CASSRTGPNPGNTIYF. In DNA form, the CDR3 reads TGTGCCAGCAGCAGAACAGGGCCCAATCCTGGAAACACCATATATTTT. Full variable domain (rest looked up from reference TRBV7-6 and TRBJ1-3): GAGVSQSPRYKVTKRGQDVALRCDPISGHVSLYWYRQALGQGPEFLTYFNYEAQQDKSGLPNDRFSAERPEGSISTLTIQRTEQRDSAMYRCASSRTGPNPGNTIYFGEGSWLTVV.

The chain carries TRBV4-1 and TRBJ1-2; no firm D call. Germline CDR1 reads MGHRA; CDR2 reads YSYEKL. Trimming took off 6 bases at V and 10 bases at J, with 21 bases between the two ends. CDR3 length: 14 residues. The CDR3 DNA follows: TGCGCCAGCAGTCCCCCGGGAAGGAGTATTCCCTACACCTTC. This gives the protein CASSPPGRSIPYTF.

The V gene is TRBV27, the J gene TRBJ2-6, with D possibly being TRBD2 (7 bases). The CDR3 covers 18 residues. Germline CDR1 and CDR2: MNHEY and SMNVEV (reference sequence). Trimming pared 0 bases from V and 4 bases from J, leaving 16 bases between. Here the CDR3 DNA reads TGTGCCAGCAGTTTATCGGAGGGAGGGGGTTCCGGGGCCAACGTCCTGACTTTC. This translates into CASSLSEGGGSGANVLTF.

In this sample, this clone turned up a few times. J is TRBJ1-2 and V is TRBV28; the D gene is possibly TRBD1 (6 bases). Per germline, CDR1 MDHEN and CDR2 SYDVKM. V gave up 7 bases and J gave up 2 bases, with 8 bases separating them. The CDR3 consists of 12 residues. The CDR3 is CASTTGNYGYTF. CDR3 nucleotides: TGTGCCAGCACCACAGGGAACTATGGCTACACCTTC.